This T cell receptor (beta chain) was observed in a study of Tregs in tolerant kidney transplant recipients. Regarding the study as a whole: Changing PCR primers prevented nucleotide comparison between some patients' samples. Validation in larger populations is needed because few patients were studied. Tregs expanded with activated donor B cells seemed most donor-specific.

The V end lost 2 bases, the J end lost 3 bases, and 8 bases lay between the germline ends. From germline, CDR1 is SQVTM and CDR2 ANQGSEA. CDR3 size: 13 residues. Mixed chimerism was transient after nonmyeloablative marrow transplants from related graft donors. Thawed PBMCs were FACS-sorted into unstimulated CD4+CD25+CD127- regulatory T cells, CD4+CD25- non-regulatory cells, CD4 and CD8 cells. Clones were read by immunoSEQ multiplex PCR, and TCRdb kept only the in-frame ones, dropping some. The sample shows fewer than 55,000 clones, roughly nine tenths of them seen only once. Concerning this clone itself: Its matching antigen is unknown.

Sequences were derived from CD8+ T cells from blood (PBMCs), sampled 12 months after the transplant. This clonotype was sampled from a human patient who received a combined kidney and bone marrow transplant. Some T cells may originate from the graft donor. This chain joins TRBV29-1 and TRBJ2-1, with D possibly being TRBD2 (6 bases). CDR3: CSVEHGSYNEQFF. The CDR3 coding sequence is TGCAGCGTTGAACACGGGAGCTACAATGAGCAGTTCTTC.